Below, one T cell receptor beta chain is given with its context. These data come from a study of blood T cell repertoires in COVID-19. CDR1 is MDHEN and CDR2 is SYDVKM in the germline V gene. V was clipped by 6 bases and J by 2 bases; unmatched bases: 2. CDR3 size: 14 residues. Sequenced by immunoSEQ multiplex PCR; TCRdb stores in-frame clones only, minus some. This sample has approximately 99,000 clones, with roughly four fifths found just once. Sequenced material: peripheral blood. The receptor's source is a woman aged 70-85 years with acute or convalescent COVID-19. The chain links TRBV28 to TRBJ1-1, with 11 nucleotides matching TRBD1. CDR3 sequence reads: CASRGTGGNTEAFF. In nucleotides, the CDR3 is TGTGCCAGCAGAGGGACAGGGGGTAACACTGAAGCTTTCTTT.